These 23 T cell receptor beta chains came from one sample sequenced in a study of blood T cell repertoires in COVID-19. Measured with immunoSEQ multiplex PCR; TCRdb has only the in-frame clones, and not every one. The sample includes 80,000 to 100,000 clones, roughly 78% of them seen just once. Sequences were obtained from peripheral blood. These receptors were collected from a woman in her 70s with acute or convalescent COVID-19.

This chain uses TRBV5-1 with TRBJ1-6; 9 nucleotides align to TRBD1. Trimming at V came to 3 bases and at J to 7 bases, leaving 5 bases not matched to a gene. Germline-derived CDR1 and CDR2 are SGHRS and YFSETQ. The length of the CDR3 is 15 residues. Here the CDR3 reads CASSWDRALNSPLHF. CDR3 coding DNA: TGCGCCAGCAGCTGGGACAGGGCCTTAAATTCACCCCTCCACTTT.

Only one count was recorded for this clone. The CDR3 DNA sequence: TGTGCCAGCGCAAGGGGACTATCGGCTAGCACAGATACGCAGTATTTT. Its translation is CASARGLSASTDTQYF. V usage is TRBV5-4 and J usage is TRBJ2-3; 7 nucleotides align to TRBD2. From germline, CDR1 is SGHNT and CDR2 YYREEE (reference sequence). V shed 7 bases, J shed 0 bases, and the junction held 11 bases outside the gene matches. The length of the CDR3 is 16 residues. Variable domain in full (rest from reference TRBV5-4 and TRBJ2-3): ETGVTQSPTHLIKTRGQQVTLRCSSQSGHNTVSWYQQALGQGPQFIFQYYREEENGRGNFPPRFSGLQFPNYSSELNVNALELDDSALYLCASARGLSASTDTQYFGPGTRLTVL.

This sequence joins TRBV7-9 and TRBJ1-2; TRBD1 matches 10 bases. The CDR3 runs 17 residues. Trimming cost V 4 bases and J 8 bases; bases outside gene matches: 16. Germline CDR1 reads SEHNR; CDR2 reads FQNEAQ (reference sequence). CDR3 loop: CASSSEDGTGAYQGYTF. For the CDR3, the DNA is TGTGCCAGCAGCTCTGAAGACGGGACAGGGGCATATCAAGGCTACACCTTC.

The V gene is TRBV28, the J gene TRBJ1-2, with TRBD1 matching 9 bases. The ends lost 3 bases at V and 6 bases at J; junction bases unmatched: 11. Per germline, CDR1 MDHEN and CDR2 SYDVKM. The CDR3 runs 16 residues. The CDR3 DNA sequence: TGTGCCAGCAGTTTTGGAAAAACGGACAGGGGACATGGCTACACCTTC. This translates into CASSFGKTDRGHGYTF.

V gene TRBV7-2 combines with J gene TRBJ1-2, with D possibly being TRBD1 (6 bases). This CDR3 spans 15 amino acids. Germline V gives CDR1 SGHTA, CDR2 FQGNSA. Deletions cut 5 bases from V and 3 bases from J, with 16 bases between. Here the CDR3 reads CASSPEGGRYYGYTF. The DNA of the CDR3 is TGTGCCAGCAGCCCCGAGGGGGGGCGCTACTATGGCTACACCTTC.

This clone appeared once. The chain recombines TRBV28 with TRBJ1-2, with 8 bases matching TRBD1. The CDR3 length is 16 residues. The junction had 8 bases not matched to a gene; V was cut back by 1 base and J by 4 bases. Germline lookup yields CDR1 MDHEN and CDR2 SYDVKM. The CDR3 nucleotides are TGTGCCAGCAGTTTATACCGTCCCGGGACAGGCTATGGCTACACCTTC. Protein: CASSLYRPGTGYGYTF.

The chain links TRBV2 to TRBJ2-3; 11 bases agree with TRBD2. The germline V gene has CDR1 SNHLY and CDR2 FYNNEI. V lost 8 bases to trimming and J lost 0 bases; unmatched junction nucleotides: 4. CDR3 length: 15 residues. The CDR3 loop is CASGTSGVSTDTQYF. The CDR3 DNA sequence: TGTGCCAGCGGGACTAGCGGAGTGAGCACAGATACGCAGTATTTT.

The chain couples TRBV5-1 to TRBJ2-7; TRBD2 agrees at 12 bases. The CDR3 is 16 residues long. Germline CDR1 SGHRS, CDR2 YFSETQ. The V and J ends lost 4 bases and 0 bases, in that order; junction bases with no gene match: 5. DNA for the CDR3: TGCGCCAGCAGCCACGGACTAGCGGGGTCCTCCTACGAGCAGTACTTC. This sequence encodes CASSHGLAGSSYEQYF.

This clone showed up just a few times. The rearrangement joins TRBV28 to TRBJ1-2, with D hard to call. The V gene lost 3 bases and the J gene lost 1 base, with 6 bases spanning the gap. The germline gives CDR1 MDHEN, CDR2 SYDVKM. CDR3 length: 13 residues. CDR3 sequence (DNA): TGTGCCAGCAGTTTTTACAGTAACTATGGCTACACCTTC. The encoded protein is CASSFYSNYGYTF.

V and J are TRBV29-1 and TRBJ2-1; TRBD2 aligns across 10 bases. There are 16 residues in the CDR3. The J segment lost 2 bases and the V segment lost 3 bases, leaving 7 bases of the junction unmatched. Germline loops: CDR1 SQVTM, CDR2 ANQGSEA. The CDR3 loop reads CSVDAGAGGPYNEQFF. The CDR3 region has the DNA TGCAGCGTTGATGCGGGAGCGGGAGGGCCCTACAATGAGCAGTTCTTC.

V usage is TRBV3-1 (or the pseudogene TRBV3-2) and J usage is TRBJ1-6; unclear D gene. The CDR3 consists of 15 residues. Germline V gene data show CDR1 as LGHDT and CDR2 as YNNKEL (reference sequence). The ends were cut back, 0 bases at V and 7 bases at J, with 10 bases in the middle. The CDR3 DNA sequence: TGTGCCAGCAGCCAAGAAGGCCAGGTAAATTCACCCCTCCACTTT. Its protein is CASSQEGQVNSPLHF.

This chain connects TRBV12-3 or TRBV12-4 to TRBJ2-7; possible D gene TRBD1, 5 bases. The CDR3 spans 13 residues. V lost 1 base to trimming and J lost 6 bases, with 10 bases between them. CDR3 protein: CASSLVSGPEQYF. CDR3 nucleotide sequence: TGTGCCAGCAGTTTAGTCTCAGGGCCCGAGCAGTACTTC.

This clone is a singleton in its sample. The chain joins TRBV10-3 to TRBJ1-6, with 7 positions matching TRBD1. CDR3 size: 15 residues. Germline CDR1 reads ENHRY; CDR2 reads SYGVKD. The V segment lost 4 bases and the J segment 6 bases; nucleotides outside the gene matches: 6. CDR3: CAISVQGVGNSPLHF. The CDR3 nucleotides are TGTGCCATCAGTGTGCAGGGGGTTGGTAATTCACCCCTCCACTTT.

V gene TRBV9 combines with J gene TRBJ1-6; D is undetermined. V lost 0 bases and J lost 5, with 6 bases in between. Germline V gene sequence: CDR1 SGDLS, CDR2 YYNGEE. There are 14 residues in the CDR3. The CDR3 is CASSVAGDNSPLHF. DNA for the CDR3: TGTGCCAGCAGCGTAGCGGGAGATAATTCACCCCTCCACTTT.

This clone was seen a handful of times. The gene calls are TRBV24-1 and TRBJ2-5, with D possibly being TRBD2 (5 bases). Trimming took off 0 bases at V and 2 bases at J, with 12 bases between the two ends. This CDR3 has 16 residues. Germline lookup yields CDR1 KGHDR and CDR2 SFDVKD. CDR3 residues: CATSDLGTGKQETQYF. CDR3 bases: TGTGCCACCAGTGATTTGGGTACCGGGAAGCAAGAGACCCAGTACTTC.

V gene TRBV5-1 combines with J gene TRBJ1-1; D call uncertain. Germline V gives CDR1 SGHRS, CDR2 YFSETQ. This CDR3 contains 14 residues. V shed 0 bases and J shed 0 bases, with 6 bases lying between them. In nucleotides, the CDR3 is TGCGCCAGCAGCTTGGCCCGTTTGAACACTGAAGCTTTCTTT. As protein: CASSLARLNTEAFF.

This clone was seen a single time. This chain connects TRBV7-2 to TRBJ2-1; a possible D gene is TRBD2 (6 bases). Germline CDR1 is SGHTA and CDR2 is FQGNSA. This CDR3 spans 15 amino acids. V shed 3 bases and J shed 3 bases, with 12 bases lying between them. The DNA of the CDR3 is TGTGCCAGCAGCTTGAGACTAGACCTCTACAATGAGCAGTTCTTC. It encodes CASSLRLDLYNEQFF.

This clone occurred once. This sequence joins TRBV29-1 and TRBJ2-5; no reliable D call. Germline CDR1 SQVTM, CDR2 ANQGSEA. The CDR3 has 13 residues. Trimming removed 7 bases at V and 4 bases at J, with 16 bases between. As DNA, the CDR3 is TGCAGCGCCGACCTCCTAGGTGGAGAGACCCAGTACTTC. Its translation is CSADLLGGETQYF.

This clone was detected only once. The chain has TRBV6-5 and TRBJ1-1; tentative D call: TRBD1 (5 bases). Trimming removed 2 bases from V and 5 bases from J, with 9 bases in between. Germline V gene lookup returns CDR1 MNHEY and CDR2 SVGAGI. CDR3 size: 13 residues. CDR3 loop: CASSYQGLTEAFF. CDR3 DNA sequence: TGTGCCAGCAGTTACCAGGGACTGACTGAAGCTTTCTTT.

The CDR3 loop is CASGPGQSSYNEQFF. CDR3 in DNA: TGTGCCAGCGGCCCGGGACAGAGCTCCTACAATGAGCAGTTCTTC. This chain connects TRBV6-2 or TRBV6-3 to TRBJ2-1; 7 nucleotides agree with TRBD1. The V gene end was trimmed by 8 bases and the J gene end by 0 bases; junction bases not matched to a gene: 7. From germline, CDR1 is MNHEY and CDR2 SVGEGT. The CDR3 extends over 15 amino acids.

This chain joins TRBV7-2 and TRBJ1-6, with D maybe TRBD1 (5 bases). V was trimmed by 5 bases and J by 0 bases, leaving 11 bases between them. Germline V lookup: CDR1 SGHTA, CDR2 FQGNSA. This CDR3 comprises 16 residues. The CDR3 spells CASSPNGGSYNSPLHF. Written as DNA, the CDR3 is TGTGCCAGCAGCCCCAACGGGGGCTCCTATAATTCACCCCTCCACTTT.

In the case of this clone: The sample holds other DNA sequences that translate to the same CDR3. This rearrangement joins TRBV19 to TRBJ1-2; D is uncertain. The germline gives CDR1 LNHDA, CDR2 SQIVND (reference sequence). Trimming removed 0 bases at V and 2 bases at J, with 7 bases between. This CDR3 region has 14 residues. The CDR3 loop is CASSIDRVNYGYTF. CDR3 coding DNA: TGTGCCAGTAGTATAGATCGGGTGAACTATGGCTACACCTTC.

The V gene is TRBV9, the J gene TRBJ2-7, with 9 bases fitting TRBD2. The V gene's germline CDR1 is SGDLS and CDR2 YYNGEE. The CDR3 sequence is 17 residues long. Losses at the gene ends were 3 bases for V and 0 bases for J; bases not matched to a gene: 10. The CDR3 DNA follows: TGTGCCAGCAGCGCGGGAGGGACTAGCCGATCCTCCTACGAGCAGTACTTC. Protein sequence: CASSAGGTSRSSYEQYF.